These 4 T cell receptor beta chains originate from one sample sequenced in a study of PD-1 blockade in classical Hodgkin lymphoma. The data were produced by immunoSEQ multiplex PCR, yet TCRdb's version contains in-frame clones alone and is incomplete. This sample has 25,000 to 30,000 clones, with about three quarters found just once. The patients all showed relapse after autologous stem cell transplantation, while their brentuximab vedotin exposure varied. Negative selection with magnetic separation was used to purify CD4+ T cells from thawed PBMCs. Sequenced material: CD4+ T cells from blood, taken at baseline. Receptors were obtained from a human donor with classical Hodgkin lymphoma.

This clone was detected once. V and J are TRBV30 and TRBJ1-3; D is undetermined. The CDR3 spans 15 residues. Trimming removed 2 bases from V and 4 bases from J, with 15 bases in between. The germline V gene encodes CDR1 GTSNPN and CDR2 SVGIG (reference sequence). The CDR3 DNA is TGTGCCTGGAGTAAGGGCAGCCTAGGGGGAAACACCATATATTTT. This gives the protein CAWSKGSLGGNTIYF.

The chain has TRBV6-5 and TRBJ1-4; D not certain. V lost 0 bases to trimming and J lost 0 bases, with 2 bases between them. Per germline, CDR1 MNHEY and CDR2 SVGAGI. CDR3 length: 14 amino acids. CDR3 in amino acids: CASSYSATNEKLFF. The DNA for the CDR3 is TGTGCCAGCAGTTACTCTGCAACTAATGAAAAACTGTTTTTT.

The rearrangement uses TRBV29-1 and TRBJ1-2; 8 positions match TRBD1. Germline CDR1 reads SQVTM; CDR2 reads ANQGSEA. This CDR3 comprises 11 residues. DNA of the CDR3: TGCAGTGGACAGGGTAACTATGGCTACACCTTC. This codes for CSGQGNYGYTF. The full variable domain, rest sourced from reference TRBV29-1 and TRBJ1-2, is SAVISQKPSRDICQRGTSLTIQCQVDSQVTMMFWYRQQPGQSLTLIATANQGSEATYESGFVIDKFPISRPNLTFSTLTVSNMSPEDSSIYLCSGQGNYGYTFGSGTRLTVV.

The chain couples TRBV30 to TRBJ1-4; D gene uncertain. With 0 bases removed from V and 8 bases from J, the gap between germline ends came to 10 bases. The length of the CDR3 is 13 residues. From germline, CDR1 is GTSNPN and CDR2 SVGIG (reference sequence). Written as DNA, the CDR3 is TGTGCCTGGAGTGTAATCAGGTTGGAAAAACTGTTTTTT. Amino acid sequence: CAWSVIRLEKLFF.